These T cell receptor beta chains were read from a single sample in a study of T cells in tumors and immune-related adverse events. Profiled with immunoSEQ multiplex PCR; TCRdb holds only in-frame clones, not every one. This table has tens of thousands of clones, about 93% appearing once. The input for sequencing was lymph node tissue, taken from a patient treated with anti-PD-1 therapy. The receptors were gathered from a female donor with metastatic renal cell carcinoma. CDR3s include the opening cysteine and the closing phenylalanine or tryptophan. The D gene is left open where the match is weak. Clone sizes are given selectively: once, few, many, or a class where the clone is expanded.

D gene,clone size,V gene,J gene,CDR3 DNA,CDR3 protein
.,.,TRBV5-4,TRBJ2-1,TGTGCCAGCACAAGCCTCAGGTACAATGAGCAGTTCTTC,CASTSLRYNEQFF
.,.,TRBV28,TRBJ2-3,TGTGCCAGCCACCGACAGCCTAGCACAGATACGCAGTATTTT,CASHRQPSTDTQYF
TRBD1,.,TRBV4-1,TRBJ2-1,TGCGCCAGCAGCCAAGCCGGGACAGGGGGCTTCAATGAGCAGTTCTTC,CASSQAGTGGFNEQFF
TRBD2,once,TRBV12-5,TRBJ2-1,TGTGCTAGTGGCCCAAATCGGGGGGGCCCCAATGAGCAGTTCTTC,CASGPNRGGPNEQFF
.,once,TRBV5-8,TRBJ1-5,TGTGCCAGCAGCCTCCGGACAGTTCGAAAAGGGCCCCAGCATTTT,CASSLRTVRKGPQHF
.,.,TRBV6-4,TRBJ1-1,TGTGCCAGCAGTGAATCGACGGAGAACACTGAAGCTTTCTTT,CASSESTENTEAFF
TRBD2,.,TRBV18,TRBJ2-7,TGTGCCAGCTCACCTTTCGATCCGACTAGCGGGGGGATAGAGCAGTACTTC,CASSPFDPTSGGIEQYF
TRBD2,few,TRBV7-9,TRBJ2-7,TGTGCCAGCAGCTATAGCGGGGGTAGCTCCTACGAGCAGTACTTC,CASSYSGGSSYEQYF
.,.,TRBV1,TRBJ2-3,TGCACCAGCAGCCAAGAGCGGGAGGGCGATACGCAGTATTTT,CTSSQEREGDTQYF
TRBD2,.,TRBV9,TRBJ2-1,TGTGCCAGCAGCGTAGATTCTCCGGCTACCCGGCGGGGGAATGAGCAGTTCTTC,CASSVDSPATRRGNEQFF
TRBD1,.,TRBV27,TRBJ2-1,TGTGCCAGCAGTTTATTGGGGACAGGGGGCATCAATGAGCAGTTCTTC,CASSLLGTGGINEQFF
TRBD1,.,TRBV18,TRBJ1-1,TGTGCCAGCTCACCATGGACAGGGGATGAAGCTTTCTTT,CASSPWTGDEAFF
.,.,TRBV10-1,TRBJ2-2,TGCGCCAGCAGTGTTGCATCTTCGTACACCGGGGAGCTGTTTTTT,CASSVASSYTGELFF
TRBD1,once,TRBV5-1,TRBJ1-1,TGCGCCAGCAGCTCGGGACAGGGTTTGACTGAAGCTTTCTTT,CASSSGQGLTEAFF
TRBD1,few,TRBV19,TRBJ2-3,TGTGCCAGTAGTAACGGACAGGCTTACACAGATACGCAGTATTTT,CASSNGQAYTDTQYF
.,once,TRBV6-4,TRBJ2-3,TGTGCCAGCAGTGGAACCGGGAACGCGTTCGATACGCAGTATTTT,CASSGTGNAFDTQYF
TRBD2,.,TRBV28,TRBJ2-7,TGTGCCAGCAGACCCGAGACTAGCGGGAACTACGAGCAGTACTTC,CASRPETSGNYEQYF
TRBD2,.,TRBV4-3,TRBJ2-3,TGCGCCAGCAGCCAAGAAGGTAGGACTAGCGGATCTTATTACGGTAGCACAGATACGCAGTATTTT,CASSQEGRTSGSYYGSTDTQYF